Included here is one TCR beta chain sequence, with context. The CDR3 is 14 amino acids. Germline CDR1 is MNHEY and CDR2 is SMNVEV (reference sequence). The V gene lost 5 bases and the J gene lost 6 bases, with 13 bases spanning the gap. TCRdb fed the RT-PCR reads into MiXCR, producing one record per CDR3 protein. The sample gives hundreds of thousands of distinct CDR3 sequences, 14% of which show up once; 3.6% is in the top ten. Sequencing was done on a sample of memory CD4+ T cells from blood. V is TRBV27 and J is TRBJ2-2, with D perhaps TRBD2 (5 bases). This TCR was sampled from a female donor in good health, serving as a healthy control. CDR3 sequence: CASSPRSEAGELFF. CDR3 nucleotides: TGTGCCAGCAGTCCCCGTTCGGAGGCCGGGGAGCTGTTTTTT.